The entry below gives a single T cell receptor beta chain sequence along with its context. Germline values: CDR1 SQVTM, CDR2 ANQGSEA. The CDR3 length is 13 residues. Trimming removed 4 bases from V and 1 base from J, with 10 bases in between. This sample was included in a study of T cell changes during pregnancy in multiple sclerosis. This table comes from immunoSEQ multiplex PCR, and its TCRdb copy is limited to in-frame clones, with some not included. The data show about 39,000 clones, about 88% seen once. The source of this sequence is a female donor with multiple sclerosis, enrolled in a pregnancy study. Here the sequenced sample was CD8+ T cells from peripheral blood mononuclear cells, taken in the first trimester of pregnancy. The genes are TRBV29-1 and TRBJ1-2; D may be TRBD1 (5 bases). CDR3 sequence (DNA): TGCAGCGTTGTAACAGGTGTTAACTATGGCTACACCTTC. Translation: CSVVTGVNYGYTF.